This TCR beta chain stems from a study of CD8+CD57+ T cells in acquired aplastic anemia. This clonotype was seen a single time. Its ends do not fully match the called genes, so a read error is possible. Genomic DNA served as template for TCR beta VDJ and CDR3 profiling. TCRdb passed the reads through MiXCR, listing each CDR3 protein once. Counted here are hundreds of thousands of distinct CDR3 sequences, roughly 64% occurring once; the ten biggest clones make up under 4.5%. This CDR3 comprises 14 residues. The chain links TRBV12-3 or TRBV12-4 to TRBJ2-7; D remains unclear. Input material: sorted CD4+, CD8+, or CD8+CD57+ T cells (not recorded which) from PBMCs. The receptor's source is a human donor in good health, serving as a control. DNA for the CDR3: TGTGCCATCAGTGAAGGGTCTAGATCCTACGAGCAGTACTTC. This codes for CAISEGSRSYEQYF.